This TCR beta chain was documented in a study of blood T cell repertoires in COVID-19. Study at large: From T cells, B-cell-depleted T cells, or PBMCs came the material, which was cDNA or gDNA.

CDR1 and CDR2 (germline): SGDLS, YYNGEE. The CDR3 totals 15 residues. V dropped 3 bases and J dropped 5; count of bases not matched to a gene: 5. The assay was immunoSEQ multiplex PCR, and TCRdb's table has in-frame clones only and misses some. The sample contains more than 95,000 clones, roughly 74% of which appear only once. This chain links TRBV9 with TRBJ2-2, with 9 positions matching TRBD2. Sequencing input: peripheral blood. This clonotype originated in a man older than 75 with COVID-19, enrolled during active disease. The CDR3 DNA is TGTGCCAGCAGCGGTAGCGGGAGTGTTACCGGGGAGCTGTTTTTT. Translation: CASSGSGSVTGELFF.